The rows below give T cell receptor beta chains drawn from one sample of a study of cytomegalovirus exposure and HLA in healthy donors. TCRdb keeps only in-frame clones here, not all; method: immunoSEQ multiplex PCR. The sample consists of about 130,000 clones, 95% to 96% of them appearing once. The sample comprised PBMCs. The source of these receptors is a man aged 18 to 30 in good health and CMV-seronegative. Each CDR3 is given with its conserved first and last residue. The D gene is left open where the match is weak. Size values are once, few and many counts, or a class for expanded clones, and some rows have none.

cdr3_aa cdr3_nt d_call v_call clone_size j_call
CASSPSSLAFYSYEQYF TGTGCCAGCAGTCCCTCATCCTTAGCGTTTTACTCCTACGAGCAGTACTTC . TRBV27 . TRBJ2-7
CASSTRQGVYTEAFF TGTGCCAGCAGCACCAGACAGGGGGTGTACACTGAAGCTTTCTTT TRBD1 TRBV5-6 . TRBJ1-1
CASINPGTVTGELFF TGTGCCAGCATCAACCCGGGGACTGTAACCGGGGAGCTGTTTTTT . TRBV25-1 . TRBJ2-2
CASSLGLGDNEQFF TGTGCCAGCAGCTTAGGGCTAGGCGACAATGAGCAGTTCTTC . TRBV7-9 . TRBJ2-1
CASSISSGGNTEAFF TGTGCCAGCAGCATCAGCTCGGGTGGGAACACTGAAGCTTTCTTT . TRBV28 . TRBJ1-1
CASSSEHNRVVF TGTGCCAGCAGCTCCGAACATAACAGGGTAGTATTC . TRBV11-2 . TRBJ2-7
CASSLGAVGSGQNIQYF TGTGCCAGCAGCCTCGGGGCGGTGGGTAGCGGACAAAACATTCAGTACTTC . TRBV7-2 . TRBJ2-4
CAWSGQNRAYNEQFF TGTGCCTGGAGTGGCCAGAACAGGGCCTACAATGAGCAGTTCTTC . TRBV30 . TRBJ2-1
CASSFWTVNEQYF TGTGCCAGCAGCTTCTGGACAGTGAACGAGCAGTACTTC . TRBV7-2 . TRBJ2-7
CASSSTDSLEQYF TGTGCCAGCAGTTCGACAGACAGCCTGGAGCAGTACTTC . TRBV27 . TRBJ2-7
CASRNRGDGYTF TGTGCCAGCAGGAACAGGGGGGACGGCTACACCTTC TRBD1 TRBV14 . TRBJ1-2
CASSLTGSYEQYF TGCGCCAGCAGCTTGACAGGATCCTACGAGCAGTACTTC . TRBV5-1 . TRBJ2-7
CASSLEVGLAGLNEQFF TGTGCCAGCAGCTTAGAAGTGGGACTAGCGGGATTGAATGAGCAGTTCTTC TRBD2 TRBV13 . TRBJ2-1
CASAGTGKNIQYF TGTGCCAGCGCAGGGACAGGGAAAAACATTCAGTACTTC TRBD1 TRBV6-4 . TRBJ2-4
CASRVVDRGQADTQYF TGTGCCAGCAGGGTGGTGGACAGGGGGCAGGCAGATACGCAGTATTTT TRBD1 TRBV27 once TRBJ2-3
CASSFKANEQFF TGTGCCAGCAGCTTTAAAGCGAATGAGCAGTTCTTC . TRBV7-2 . TRBJ2-1
CASSPGQTTEAFF TGCGCCAGCAGCCCGGGACAAACCACTGAAGCTTTCTTT . TRBV4-3 . TRBJ1-1